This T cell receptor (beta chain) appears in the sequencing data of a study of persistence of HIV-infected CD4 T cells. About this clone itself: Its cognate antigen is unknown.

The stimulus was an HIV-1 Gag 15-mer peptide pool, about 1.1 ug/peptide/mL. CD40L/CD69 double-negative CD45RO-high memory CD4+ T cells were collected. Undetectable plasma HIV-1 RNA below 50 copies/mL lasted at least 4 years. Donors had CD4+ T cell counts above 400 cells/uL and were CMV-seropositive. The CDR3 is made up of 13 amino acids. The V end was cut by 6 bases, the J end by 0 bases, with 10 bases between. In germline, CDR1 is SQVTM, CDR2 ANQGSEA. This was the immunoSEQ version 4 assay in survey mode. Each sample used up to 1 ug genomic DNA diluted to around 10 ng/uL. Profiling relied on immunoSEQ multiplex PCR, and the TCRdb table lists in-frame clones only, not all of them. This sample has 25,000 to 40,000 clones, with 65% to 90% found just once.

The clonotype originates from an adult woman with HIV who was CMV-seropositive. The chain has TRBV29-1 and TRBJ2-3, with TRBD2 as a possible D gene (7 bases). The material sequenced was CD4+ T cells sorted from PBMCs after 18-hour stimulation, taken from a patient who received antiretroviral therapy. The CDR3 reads CSVGGPSTDTQYF. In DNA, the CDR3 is TGCAGCGTCGGGGGGCCTAGCACAGATACGCAGTATTTT.